The 9 T cell receptor beta chains below all came from one sample that was sequenced in a study of blood T cells in healthy people across ages. A sample-barcoded 5' primer and a J-beta primer mix were used in a second PCR of roughly 7 to 11 cycles. A single record per CDR3 protein comes from TCRdb applying MiXCR to the 5' RACE reads. The sample yields 850,000 to 1,300,000 distinct CDR3 sequences, around 43% seen once. Sequenced input: blood. These receptors came from a woman aged 55-69 years in good health.

For the CDR3, the DNA is TGTGCCAGCAGCTTAACCCTCCCATTAGGTGGGAGGGAGCGCCAAGAGACCCAGTACTTC. This sequence encodes CASSLTLPLGGRERQETQYF. The chain uses TRBV11-3 and TRBJ2-4, with TRBD2 identical over 7 bases. The end of the DNA is better explained by TRBJ2-5, so the J call may be wrong. There are 20 residues in the CDR3. CDR1 and CDR2 (germline): SGHNT, YENEEA.

As DNA, the CDR3 is TGTGCCAGCACCGGGACAGGGGTTAACTATGGCTACACCTTC. It yields the protein CASTGTGVNYGYTF. The chain has TRBV9 and TRBJ1-2; 10 nucleotides match TRBD1. Germline V gives CDR1 SGDLS, CDR2 YYNGEE. J gave up 1 base and V 6 bases, and 3 bases lay outside the gene matches. This CDR3 region has 14 residues. The complete variable domain, with remaining parts taken from reference TRBV9 and TRBJ1-2, reads DSGVTQTPKHLITATGQRVTLRCSPRSGDLSVYWYQQSLDQGLQFLIQYYNGEERAKGNILERFSAQQFPDLHSELNLSSLELGDSALYFCASTGTGVNYGYTFGSGTRLTVV.

The chain links TRBV10-3 to TRBJ2-7; D is perhaps TRBD1 or TRBD2 (6 bases each). The CDR3 is 14 residues long. V was trimmed by 3 bases and J by 7 bases, leaving 16 bases between them. Germline V CDR1 and CDR2: ENHRY, SYGVKD. DNA for the CDR3: TGTGCCATCAGTGATTTTGCAGGGGAGGATGAGCAGTACTTC. Translated: CAISDFAGEDEQYF.

The genes are TRBV6-5 and TRBJ2-6; D perhaps matches TRBD2 (6 bases). Germline values: CDR1 MNHEY, CDR2 SVGAGI. The CDR3 length is 15 residues. The ends were cut back, 2 bases at V and 4 bases at J, with 9 bases in the middle. The CDR3 DNA follows: TGTGCCAGCAGTTACGGGGGGTGGGGGGCCAACGTCCTGACTTTC. It codes for CASSYGGWGANVLTF.

This clonotype was picked up a small number of times. V is TRBV5-5 and J is TRBJ1-2, with D possibly TRBD1 on 6 matching bases. The CDR3 contains 14 residues. Trimming took off 2 bases at V and 8 bases at J, with 16 bases between the two ends. Per germline, CDR1 SGHKS and CDR2 YYEKEE (reference sequence). Written as DNA, the CDR3 is TGTGCCAGCAGCTTCGGGGATCAACAGGGCGGCTACACCTTC. Its translation: CASSFGDQQGGYTF.

The chain links TRBV20-1 to TRBJ1-2; D is undetermined. Germline lookup yields CDR1 DFQATT and CDR2 SNEGSKA (reference sequence). CDR3 size: 14 residues. V was cut by 0 bases and J by 4 bases, with 12 bases left in between. CDR3 loop: CSARDDRIAYGYTF. CDR3 DNA sequence: TGCAGTGCTAGAGATGATCGTATTGCCTATGGCTACACCTTC.

This clonotype was observed a handful of times. The CDR3 nucleotides are TGCGCCAGCGGGCGGGACGGGAACTCCTACGAGCAGTACTTC. Translated: CASGRDGNSYEQYF. The rearrangement links TRBV5-1 to TRBJ2-7; TRBD2 is a possible D gene (6 bases). The CDR3 is 14 residues long. Deletions cut 7 bases from V and 0 bases from J, with 14 bases between. Germline assignment: CDR1 SGHRS and CDR2 YFSETQ.

This chain links TRBV6-5 with TRBJ2-1; possibly TRBD2 for D (5 bases). Germline loops: CDR1 MNHEY, CDR2 SVGAGI. This CDR3 region has 14 residues. The V end lost 2 bases, the J end lost 2 bases, and 7 bases lay between the germline ends. CDR3 sequence reads: CASSYVGTYNEQFF. CDR3 DNA sequence: TGTGCCAGCAGTTACGTCGGGACCTACAATGAGCAGTTCTTC.

The V gene is TRBV6-1, the J gene TRBJ2-5; D perhaps matches TRBD1 (6 bases). The ends were cut back, 7 bases at V and 1 base at J, with 10 bases in the middle. CDR3 length: 13 residues. CDR1 MNHNS and CDR2 SASEGT come from the germline V gene. CDR3 nucleotide sequence: TGTGCCAGCACCGGGACACCCCAAGAGACCCAGTACTTC. The encoded protein is CASTGTPQETQYF.